The T cell receptor (beta chain) described here comes from a study of T-cell memory formation after mild COVID-19. Study-level information: The two donors had largely donor-specific TCR clusters. General study results and limits: The main location of contracting CD4+ clones was CM and EM, and that of contracting CD8+ clones was EMRA. Pre-infection memory already had some responding clones, implying cross-reactive memory joined.

As regards this clonotype: Its antigen is currently unknown.

Trimming removed 5 bases from V and 0 bases from J, with 13 bases in between. Germline assignment: CDR1 MGHRA and CDR2 YSYEKL. The CDR3 totals 15 residues. Constant-segment primers were used for 5'RACE, and the resulting TCR alpha and TCR beta cDNA libraries carried sample barcodes and UMIs. One entry per CDR3 protein results from TCRdb running MiXCR on the 5' RACE reads. The table includes 200,000 to 250,000 distinct CDR3 sequences, about 9.2% detected once. This clonotype originated in a man aged 18-30 years who had mild COVID-19 (a few samples of this study predate the infection). Cell type and time point are not known. This chain links TRBV4-1 with TRBJ1-1; TRBD1 is a possible D gene (6 bases). Material for sequencing was PBMCs or a T cell subset sorted from them (not recorded which). For the CDR3, the DNA is TGCGCCAGCAGCGCGCTGGCAGGGGTGAACACTGAAGCTTTCTTT. Protein: CASSALAGVNTEAFF.